Below, 21 T cell receptor beta chains from the same sample are listed, as sequenced in a study of cytomegalovirus exposure and HLA in healthy donors. Vbeta (60) and Jbeta (13) primers were used in the PCR. Sequenced by immunoSEQ multiplex PCR; TCRdb stores in-frame clones only, minus some. The table includes approximately 150,000 clones, 75% to 85% detected once. Material: PBMCs. These receptors all stem from a woman aged 18-30 years in good health and CMV-seropositive.

The rearrangement links TRBV6-5 to TRBJ1-2, with 7 bases identical to TRBD1. The germline CDR1 and CDR2 sequences are MNHEY and SVGAGI. The CDR3 is 15 amino acids. V trimming: 5 bases; J trimming: 4 bases; junction bases outside the gene matches: 10. CDR3 sequence: CASSTRQGHPYGYTF. CDR3 coding DNA: TGTGCCAGCAGTACTCGACAGGGCCACCCCTATGGCTACACCTTC.

V and J are TRBV28 and TRBJ1-6, with 8 bases matching TRBD1. This CDR3 is built from 15 residues. Germline V gene sequence: CDR1 MDHEN, CDR2 SYDVKM. J was trimmed by 10 bases and V by 6 bases; bases with no gene match: 11. CDR3 nucleotide sequence: TGTGCCAGCAGCTCCATGACAGGGGCGCGATCACCCCTCCACTTT. Protein product: CASSSMTGARSPLHF.

V gene TRBV29-1 combines with J gene TRBJ1-3; D gene uncertain. From germline, CDR1 is SQVTM and CDR2 ANQGSEA. Trimming shortened V by 5 bases and J by 0 bases, and 5 bases separated the two germline ends. The CDR3 is made up of 12 amino acids. The CDR3 region has the DNA TGCAGCGTTCGGGACTCTGGAAACACCATATATTTT. This gives the protein CSVRDSGNTIYF.

V usage is TRBV5-5 and J usage is TRBJ1-1; the match to TRBD1 covers 8 bases. The trim removed 0 bases at V and 5 bases at J, leaving 9 bases unmatched. The CDR3 totals 16 residues. In germline, CDR1 is SGHKS, CDR2 YYEKEE (reference sequence). The CDR3 region is CASSLEATGEGTEAFF. CDR3 coding DNA: TGTGCCAGCAGCTTGGAGGCGACAGGGGAAGGGACTGAAGCTTTCTTT.

The V and J genes are TRBV7-3 and TRBJ1-1; TRBD1 matches at 10 bases. There are 14 residues in the CDR3. In germline, CDR1 is SGHTA, CDR2 FQGTGA. V lost 8 bases and J lost 7; bases outside the gene matches: 10. CDR3 sequence: CASGQSGQGIEAFF. CDR3 nucleotides: TGTGCCAGCGGCCAGTCGGGACAGGGGATTGAAGCTTTCTTT.

This chain joins TRBV7-2 and TRBJ1-2; the D is unclear. Trimming stripped 1 base from V and 3 bases from J, with 9 bases between. Germline CDR1 is SGHTA and CDR2 is FQGNSA. The CDR3 consists of 14 residues. In DNA form, the CDR3 reads TGTGCCAGCAGCTTAGGTGGGGAGTACTATGGCTACACCTTC. It is translated as CASSLGGEYYGYTF.

The rearrangement uses TRBV6-4 and TRBJ1-1, with 7 bases identical to TRBD1. The CDR3 is 14 residues long. Germline loops: CDR1 MRHNA, CDR2 SNTAGT. V was clipped by 6 bases and J by 1 base; unmatched bases: 5. In DNA form, the CDR3 reads TGTGCCAGCAGAGCCGGACAGGCGAACACTGAAGCTTTCTTT. Translating gives CASRAGQANTEAFF.

Only a few counts were recorded for this clone. The CDR3 is CASGWTGDEAFF. CDR3 bases: TGTGCCAGCGGATGGACAGGGGATGAAGCTTTCTTT. This chain connects TRBV11-2 to TRBJ1-1; the match to TRBD1 covers 9 bases. The CDR3 length is 12 residues. The V gene end was trimmed by 8 bases and the J gene end by 7 bases; junction bases not matched to a gene: 5. Germline CDR1 SGHAT, CDR2 FQNNGV.

The V and J genes are TRBV5-1 and TRBJ2-7; TRBD2 matches 13 bases. In germline, CDR1 is SGHRS, CDR2 YFSETQ. This CDR3 is built from 18 residues. The V gene end was trimmed by 6 bases and the J gene end by 3 bases; junction bases not matched to a gene: 15. Here the CDR3 DNA reads TGCGCCAGCACCATAGGACTAGCGGGGGCTGCCTCGATCTACGAGCAGTACTTC. Protein: CASTIGLAGAASIYEQYF.

The rearrangement joins TRBV7-9 to TRBJ1-2; unclear D gene. CDR3 length: 13 residues. Germline V CDR1 and CDR2: SEHNR, FQNEAQ (reference sequence). V dropped 5 bases and J dropped 6 bases, with 13 bases sitting between them. The CDR3 DNA sequence: TGTGCCAGCAGCCCCCCTGGGCAAGATGGCTACACCTTC. The encoded protein is CASSPPGQDGYTF.

The V gene is TRBV19, the J gene TRBJ1-6; weak D call: TRBD1 (6 bases). Germline CDR1 LNHDA, CDR2 SQIVND (reference sequence). The CDR3 loop spans 12 amino acids. The germline V and J ends were trimmed by 4 bases and 9 bases, with 7 bases remaining between them. The CDR3 DNA sequence: TGTGCCAGTAGTACAGGGGTTTCACCCCTCCACTTT. Its protein is CASSTGVSPLHF.

This clone was counted only a few times. V gene TRBV9 combines with J gene TRBJ2-3; D remains ambiguous. Per the germline V gene, CDR1 is SGDLS and CDR2 is YYNGEE. This CDR3 contains 14 residues. The ends were cut back, 0 bases at V and 5 bases at J, with 10 bases in the middle. CDR3: CASSVEARQDTQYF. CDR3 nucleotides: TGTGCCAGCAGCGTAGAGGCTAGGCAAGATACGCAGTATTTT.

This clone was observed once. One junction end does not reproduce the germline sequence, and a read error may be involved. The V gene is TRBV29-1, the J gene TRBJ2-6; TRBD1 is a possible D gene (6 bases). CDR1 SQVTM and CDR2 ANQGSEA come from the germline V gene. The CDR3 consists of 13 residues. CDR3 residues: CSVALSGANGLTF. As DNA, the CDR3 is TGCAGCGTCGCTTTGTCAGGGGCCAACGGCCTGACTTTC.

This clone was found a few times. CDR3 DNA sequence: TGTGCCAGCAGCTTCGACTCCAGCCATCAGCCCCAGCATTTT. Translated, it gives CASSFDSSHQPQHF. The chain uses TRBV11-3 and TRBJ1-5; no reliable D call. V was shortened by 3 bases and J by 5 bases, with 11 bases between the two germline ends. Germline V gives CDR1 SGHNT, CDR2 YENEEA. The CDR3 has 14 residues. Based on the CDR3 plus reference TRBV11-3 and TRBJ1-5, the full variable domain is EAGVVQSPRYKIIEKKQPVAFWCNPISGHNTLYWYLQNLGQGPELLIRYENEEAVDDSQLPKDRFSAERLKGVDSTLKIQPAELGDSAVYLCASSFDSSHQPQHFGDGTRLSIL.

The chain uses TRBV5-1 and TRBJ1-2; the D gene is possibly TRBD1 (6 bases). Between the trimmed V and J ends, which lost 5 bases and 3 bases, there was a span of 17 bases. CDR1 SGHRS and CDR2 YFSETQ come from the germline V gene. The CDR3 spans 15 residues. The CDR3 reads CASRPSQGKYYGYTF. DNA for the CDR3: TGCGCCAGCAGGCCATCACAGGGTAAATACTATGGCTACACCTTC. Combining the CDR3 with reference TRBV5-1 and TRBJ1-2 gives the whole variable domain KAGVTQTPRYLIKTRGQQVTLSCSPISGHRSVSWYQQTPGQGLQFLFEYFSETQRNKGNFPGRFSGRQFSNSRSEMNVSTLELGDSALYLCASRPSQGKYYGYTFGSGTRLTVV.

This clone was detected only a few times. The rearrangement uses TRBV30 and TRBJ2-1; D perhaps matches TRBD1 (6 bases). Germline-derived CDR1 and CDR2 are GTSNPN and SVGIG (reference sequence). The V end was cut by 2 bases, the J end by 5 bases, with 22 bases between. This CDR3 contains 17 residues. This CDR3 is CAWSHGGPGSGDNEQFF. As DNA, the CDR3 is TGTGCCTGGAGTCATGGGGGCCCAGGGTCCGGTGACAATGAGCAGTTCTTC.

The rearrangement joins TRBV7-3 to TRBJ1-3; D gene ambiguous. Germline CDR1 SGHTA, CDR2 FQGTGA. There are 15 residues in the CDR3. V gave up 5 bases and J gave up 0 bases, with 11 bases separating them. The DNA of the CDR3 is TGTGCCAGCAGCCCAACTGGTCACTCTGGAAACACCATATATTTT. As protein: CASSPTGHSGNTIYF.

The rearrangement links TRBV19 to TRBJ1-1; D is unresolved. Trimming removed 7 bases from V and 6 bases from J, with 12 bases in between. Per germline, CDR1 LNHDA and CDR2 SQIVND (reference sequence). The CDR3 covers 12 residues. The CDR3 DNA sequence: TGTGCCAGTACAACCGGGTGGGCTGAAGCTTTCTTT. Translation: CASTTGWAEAFF.

The rearrangement uses TRBV9 and TRBJ2-5; 9 bases fit TRBD2. Germline CDR1 SGDLS, CDR2 YYNGEE. V lost 4 bases and J lost 5; bases outside the gene matches: 15. The CDR3 length is 17 residues. The CDR3 DNA sequence: TGTGCCAGCAGCCATAGCCTGGCGGGGGGGCCGAGGGAGACCCAGTACTTC. This encodes CASSHSLAGGPRETQYF. Using reference TRBV9 and TRBJ2-5 for the parts outside the CDR3, the full variable domain is DSGVTQTPKHLITATGQRVTLRCSPRSGDLSVYWYQQSLDQGLQFLIQYYNGEERAKGNILERFSAQQFPDLHSELNLSSLELGDSALYFCASSHSLAGGPRETQYFGPGTRLLVL.

The V gene is TRBV5-4, the J gene TRBJ1-3, with 7 bases lining up with TRBD1. Trimming took 3 bases from V and 0 from J; bases not matched to a gene: 3. Germline CDR1 SGHNT, CDR2 YYREEE (reference sequence). This CDR3 region has 15 residues. The CDR3 loop reads CASSSGTASGNTIYF. The CDR3 bases are TGTGCCAGCAGCTCTGGGACAGCCTCTGGAAACACCATATATTTT.

The rearrangement uses TRBV19 and TRBJ2-1; TRBD1 matches at 9 bases. From germline, CDR1 is LNHDA and CDR2 SQIVND (reference sequence). V shed 4 bases and J 6 bases; nucleotides not matched to a gene: 7. The CDR3 has 15 residues. The CDR3 DNA reads as TGTGCCAGTAGTACGGGACAGGGAGGCCCCAATGAGCAGTTCTTC. Amino acids: CASSTGQGGPNEQFF.